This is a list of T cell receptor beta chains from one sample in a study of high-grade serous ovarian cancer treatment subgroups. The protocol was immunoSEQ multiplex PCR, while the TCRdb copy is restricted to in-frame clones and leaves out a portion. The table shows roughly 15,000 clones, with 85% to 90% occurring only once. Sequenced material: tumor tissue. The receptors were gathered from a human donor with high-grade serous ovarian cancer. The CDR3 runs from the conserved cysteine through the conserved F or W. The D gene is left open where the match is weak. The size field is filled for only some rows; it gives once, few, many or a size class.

CDR3aa: CASSLQGSRTEQYF
CDR3nt: TGTGCCAGCAGCTTACAGGGTTCTCGTACAGAGCAGTACTTC
len: 14
abundance: -
d_gene: -
j_gene: TRBJ2-7
v_gene: TRBV7-9

CDR3aa: CASSAATGYEQYF
CDR3nt: TGTGCCAGCTCAGCCGCCACGGGCTACGAGCAGTACTTC
len: 13
abundance: few
d_gene: -
j_gene: TRBJ2-7
v_gene: TRBV18

CDR3aa: CASSIPQRDSLKNIQYF
CDR3nt: TGTGCCAGTAGTATCCCCCAGAGGGACAGTTTGAAAAACATTCAGTACTTC
len: 17
abundance: -
d_gene: TRBD1
j_gene: TRBJ2-4
v_gene: TRBV19

CDR3aa: CASSLGTGLYEQYF
CDR3nt: TGTGCCAGCAGCTTAGGGACAGGTCTATACGAGCAGTACTTC
len: 14
abundance: once
d_gene: TRBD1
j_gene: TRBJ2-7
v_gene: TRBV5-4

CDR3aa: CATSDGETQYF
CDR3nt: TGTGCCACCTCCGATGGGGAGACCCAGTACTTC
len: 11
abundance: -
d_gene: -
j_gene: TRBJ2-5
v_gene: TRBV7-8

CDR3aa: CASRPTPGDTQYF
CDR3nt: TGCGCCAGCAGGCCCACCCCGGGAGATACGCAGTATTTT
len: 13
abundance: -
d_gene: -
j_gene: TRBJ2-3
v_gene: TRBV5-1

CDR3aa: CASSPVSSGGYEQYF
CDR3nt: TGTGCCAGCTCACCCGTGTCTAGCGGGGGCTACGAGCAGTACTTC
len: 15
abundance: -
d_gene: TRBD2
j_gene: TRBJ2-7
v_gene: TRBV18

CDR3aa: CASTNLRRPIYEQYF
CDR3nt: TGTGCCAGCACGAACCTACGAAGACCTATATACGAGCAGTACTTC
len: 15
abundance: once
d_gene: -
j_gene: TRBJ2-7
v_gene: TRBV6-1

CDR3aa: CGGKEANTGELFF
CDR3nt: TGTGGAGGGAAGGAGGCGAACACCGGGGAGCTGTTTTTT
len: 13
abundance: once
d_gene: -
j_gene: TRBJ2-2
v_gene: TRBV6-1

CDR3aa: CASSYGGVNTEAFF
CDR3nt: TGTGCCAGCAGTTACGGGGGGGTAAACACTGAAGCTTTCTTT
len: 14
abundance: -
d_gene: -
j_gene: TRBJ1-1
v_gene: TRBV6-5